Shown below are 25 T cell receptor beta chains from a single sample sequenced in a study of shared clonotypes between healthy human individuals. TCRdb's table, derived via immunoSEQ multiplex PCR, lists solely in-frame clones and lacks some. The table shows about 660,000 clones, with 74% occurring only once. The sample taken for sequencing was memory CD4+ T cells sorted from blood. Described subset: CD45RA-negative fraction. All receptors come from a woman aged 25 to 39 in good health.

On this clone: Since a far larger clone is one base different, this is likely a read error. The same CDR3 can be traced to other DNA sequences in this sample. This chain uses TRBV5-1 with TRBJ2-3; no firm D call. There are 12 residues in the CDR3. The germline V and J ends were trimmed by 2 bases and 0 bases, with 1 base remaining between them. Germline-derived CDR1 and CDR2 are SGHRS and YFSETQ. The CDR3 is CASSFSTDTQYF. DNA for the CDR3: TGCGCCAGCAGCTTTAGCACAGATACGCAGTATTTT. Full variable domain (rest looked up from reference TRBV5-1 and TRBJ2-3): KAGVTQTPRYLIKTRGQQVTLSCSPISGHRSVSWYQQTPGQGLQFLFEYFSETQRNKGNFPGRFSGRQFSNSRSEMNVSTLELGDSALYLCASSFSTDTQYFGPGTRLTVL.

This sequence joins TRBV27 and TRBJ2-1; 10 bases agree with TRBD1. Germline CDR1 reads MNHEY; CDR2 reads SMNVEV (reference sequence). There are 16 residues in the CDR3. With 8 bases clipped from V and 5 bases from J, the junction kept 12 bases outside the gene matches. CDR3 DNA sequence: TGTGCCAGCCGGGACAGGGGAACTTATTTGAACAATGAGCAGTTCTTC. Translation gives CASRDRGTYLNNEQFF.

V and J are TRBV30 and TRBJ1-5; possible D gene TRBD1, 5 bases. Per germline, CDR1 GTSNPN and CDR2 SVGIG (reference sequence). CDR3 length: 14 amino acids. The ends were cut back, 2 bases at V and 6 bases at J, with 14 bases in the middle. In nucleotides, the CDR3 is TGTGCCTGGAGTCCCGGACATTTGAGTCAGCCCCAGCATTTT. Its translation: CAWSPGHLSQPQHF. The full variable domain, its missing parts supplied by reference TRBV30 and TRBJ1-5, is SQTIHQWPATLVQPVGSPLSLECTVEGTSNPNLYWYRQAAGRGLQLLFYSVGIGQISSEVPQNLSASRPQDRQFILSSKKLLLSDSGFYLCAWSPGHLSQPQHFGDGTRLSIL.

The chain employs TRBV4-1 and TRBJ2-7; no firm D call. CDR3 length: 13 amino acids. Deletions cut 5 bases from V and 4 bases from J, with 12 bases between. Germline CDR1 is MGHRA and CDR2 is YSYEKL. This chain's CDR3 is CASSFRHEYEQYF. CDR3 sequence (DNA): TGCGCCAGCAGCTTCCGCCACGAGTACGAGCAGTACTTC.

The chain carries TRBV27 and TRBJ1-3, with D possibly matching TRBD1 (5 bases). V dropped 5 bases and J dropped 4 bases, with 15 bases sitting between them. The V gene's germline CDR1 is MNHEY and CDR2 SMNVEV (reference sequence). This CDR3 has 15 residues. CDR3 sequence: CASSREGMGGNTIYF. CDR3 DNA: TGTGCCAGCAGTCGTGAGGGGATGGGAGGAAACACCATATATTTT.

This sequence joins TRBV10-3 and TRBJ2-2; 10 bases agree with TRBD2. Germline CDR1 reads ENHRY; CDR2 reads SYGVKD. V trimming: 4 bases; J trimming: 2 bases; junction bases outside the gene matches: 13. The CDR3 length is 19 residues. DNA of the CDR3: TGTGCCATCAGTGGACCCCCCCTCTGGACTAGCGGAAACACCGGGGAGCTGTTTTTT. Translated, it gives CAISGPPLWTSGNTGELFF.

V gene TRBV19 combines with J gene TRBJ1-5; D is possibly TRBD1 (6 bases). Germline V gene sequence: CDR1 LNHDA, CDR2 SQIVND (reference sequence). The CDR3 loop spans 13 amino acids. V was pared by 8 bases and J by 5 bases, with 13 bases between. CDR3 loop: CASSVQGYQPQHF. For the CDR3, the DNA is TGTGCCAGTTCGGTACAGGGTTATCAGCCCCAGCATTTT. The complete variable domain, with remaining parts taken from reference TRBV19 and TRBJ1-5, reads DGGITQSPKYLFRKEGQNVTLSCEQNLNHDAMYWYRQDPGQGLRLIYYSQIVNDFQKGDIAEGYSVSREKKESFPLTVTSAQKNPTAFYLCASSVQGYQPQHFGDGTRLSIL.

This clone came up a few times. The sample has other DNA sequences that encode this CDR3 too. V and J are TRBV9 and TRBJ2-7, with D perhaps matching TRBD2 (6 bases). The length of the CDR3 is 14 residues. V gave up 0 bases and J gave up 4 bases, with 11 bases separating them. CDR1 is SGDLS, CDR2 YYNGEE, per germline. Here the CDR3 reads CASSVGGSGYEQYF. The CDR3 DNA is TGTGCCAGCAGCGTAGGGGGTAGCGGTTACGAGCAGTACTTC.

This clone was seen a handful of times. The gene calls are TRBV7-9 and TRBJ1-2; the match to TRBD1 covers 10 bases. Per the germline V gene, CDR1 is SEHNR and CDR2 is FQNEAQ (reference sequence). V lost 5 bases, J lost 8 bases, and 8 bases stayed unmatched. CDR3 length: 14 residues. The CDR3 is CASSTGTGEEGYTF. CDR3 DNA sequence: TGTGCCAGCAGCACTGGGACAGGGGAGGAAGGCTACACCTTC.

At least ten counts were recorded for this clone. This sequence joins TRBV4-2 and TRBJ2-1; possibly TRBD2 for D (6 bases). The CDR3 spans 14 residues. Germline assignment: CDR1 LGHNA and CDR2 YNFKEQ. V was pared by 0 bases and J by 9 bases, with 12 bases between. Here the CDR3 DNA reads TGTGCCAGCAGCCAAGATAGGAGGGATGGTGAGCAGTTCTTC. Amino acids: CASSQDRRDGEQFF.

The J gene is TRBJ1-1, the V gene TRBV2; a weak D match, TRBD1 (5 bases). V was cut by 3 bases and J by 0 bases, with 8 bases left in between. The CDR3 extends over 14 amino acids. Germline V gene lookup returns CDR1 SNHLY and CDR2 FYNNEI. The CDR3 sequence: CASSEQGMNTEAFF. CDR3 DNA: TGTGCCAGCAGTGAGCAGGGTATGAACACTGAAGCTTTCTTT.

The V call is TRBV7-9, the J call TRBJ1-3; D uncertain. Looked up from germline, CDR1 is SEHNR and CDR2 is FQNEAQ (reference sequence). CDR3 length: 13 residues. The V gene lost 6 bases and the J gene lost 0 bases, with 6 bases spanning the gap. The CDR3 coding sequence is TGTGCCAGCAGAATTAGCTCTGGAAACACCATATATTTT. It translates to CASRISSGNTIYF.

The chain joins TRBV15 to TRBJ2-5, with TRBD2 as a possible D gene (5 bases). The CDR3 is made up of 13 amino acids. Germline CDR1 is LNHNV and CDR2 is YYDKDF (reference sequence). V was pared by 5 bases and J by 5 bases, with 12 bases between. DNA for the CDR3: TGTGCCACCAGCGACTACGTGACGGAGACCCAGTACTTC. Residues: CATSDYVTETQYF.

This chain joins TRBV19 and TRBJ1-1; D is possibly TRBD1 (5 bases). CDR1 LNHDA and CDR2 SQIVND come from the germline V gene (reference sequence). Trimming took off 7 bases at V and 1 base at J, with 10 bases between the two ends. CDR3 length: 13 amino acids. Written as DNA, the CDR3 is TGTGCCAGTACGGGTCAGGGGAACACTGAAGCTTTCTTT. Protein: CASTGQGNTEAFF.

The chain has TRBV4-2 and TRBJ2-7; 16 positions match TRBD2. CDR1 is LGHNA, CDR2 YNFKEQ, per germline. This CDR3 comprises 19 residues. V lost 3 bases, J lost 6 bases, and 14 bases stayed unmatched. The chain's CDR3 is CASSQLPGLAGGASGEQYF. CDR3 DNA: TGTGCCAGCAGCCAGCTCCCGGGACTAGCGGGAGGGGCTTCGGGCGAGCAGTACTTC.

This clone occurred many times. V and J are TRBV7-9 and TRBJ1-3, with 7 bases lining up with TRBD1. V dropped 3 bases and J dropped 0; count of bases not matched to a gene: 14. Per the germline V gene, CDR1 is SEHNR and CDR2 is FQNEAQ (reference sequence). The CDR3 is 19 amino acids. The CDR3 sequence: CASSFIRDSLLNSGNTIYF. DNA of the CDR3: TGTGCCAGCAGCTTCATTCGGGACAGCCTACTAAACTCTGGAAACACCATATATTTT.

CDR3 in amino acids: CASSPGGTTMSNFF. The CDR3 DNA reads as TGTGCCAGCAGTCCAGGGGGGACAACAATGAGCAATTTCTTC. The chain recombines TRBV28 with TRBJ2-1, with D perhaps TRBD1 (7 bases). The ends were cut back, 5 bases at V and 16 bases at J, with 24 bases in the middle. Germline V gene sequence: CDR1 MDHEN, CDR2 SYDVKM. The CDR3 is made up of 14 amino acids.

This clone was counted between two and nine times. The V gene is TRBV11-2, the J gene TRBJ1-4; 7 nucleotides agree with TRBD1. Germline V CDR1 and CDR2: SGHAT, FQNNGV. The CDR3 length is 15 residues. J lost 8 bases, V lost 5 bases, and 11 bases had no gene match. In DNA form, the CDR3 reads TGTGCCAGCAGCCCATGGACAGGATCTGGGGAAAAACTGTTTTTT. Protein product: CASSPWTGSGEKLFF.

The chain couples TRBV15 to TRBJ2-5; TRBD2 aligns across 7 bases. Judging by the DNA end, TRBJ2-7 fits better; the J call may be wrong. This CDR3 region has 14 residues. The germline gives CDR1 LNHNV, CDR2 YYDKDF (reference sequence). The CDR3 reads CATSRESGAYEQYF. The CDR3 bases are TGTGCCACCAGCAGAGAGAGCGGGGCCTACGAGCAGTACTTC.

The CDR3 DNA sequence: TGTGCCAGCAGCCGACAGGGATCCGGGGACTACGAGCAGTACTTC. Translation: CASSRQGSGDYEQYF. The chain recombines TRBV7-6 with TRBJ2-7, with TRBD1 matching 7 bases. The V gene's germline CDR1 is SGHVS and CDR2 FNYEAQ. The CDR3 has 15 amino acids. The J segment lost 3 bases and the V segment lost 5 bases, leaving 10 bases of the junction unmatched.

The rearrangement links TRBV7-3 to TRBJ1-4, with D maybe TRBD1 (5 bases). The CDR3 totals 17 residues. With 5 bases removed from V and 6 bases from J, the gap between germline ends came to 22 bases. Germline V gene sequence: CDR1 SGHTA, CDR2 FQGTGA. CDR3 sequence (DNA): TGTGCCAGCAGCCCTCAGGGATGGTGGGGGAAGGATGAAAAACTGTTTTTT. Amino acid sequence: CASSPQGWWGKDEKLFF.

This chain links TRBV7-2 with TRBJ1-5, with 7 nucleotides matching TRBD1. V lost 5 bases, J lost 6 bases, and 7 bases stayed unmatched. Per germline, CDR1 SGHTA and CDR2 FQGNSA. The CDR3 has 14 residues. CDR3 protein: CASSANRGAQPQHF. DNA for the CDR3: TGTGCCAGCAGCGCCAACAGGGGAGCTCAGCCCCAGCATTTT.

The V call is TRBV6-5, the J call TRBJ2-7; possible D gene TRBD1, 5 bases. The CDR3 has 16 amino acids. The germline V gene encodes CDR1 MNHEY and CDR2 SVGAGI. With 0 bases removed from V and 2 bases from J, the gap between germline ends came to 14 bases. This CDR3 reads CASSYSGQGLAYEQYF. The CDR3 nucleotides read TGTGCCAGCAGTTACTCGGGGCAGGGATTGGCCTACGAGCAGTACTTC.

In its sample, this clone was seen once. This chain links TRBV19 with TRBJ1-5; tentative D call: TRBD1 (6 bases). Germline V gene data show CDR1 as LNHDA and CDR2 as SQIVND (reference sequence). The V end lost 3 bases, the J end lost 2 bases, and 26 bases lay between the germline ends. The CDR3 sequence is 20 residues long. CDR3 region: CASSIFQGQRPKGGNQPQHF. CDR3 DNA sequence: TGTGCCAGTAGTATTTTTCAGGGGCAAAGGCCGAAAGGTGGCAATCAGCCCCAGCATTTT.

The rearrangement uses TRBV27 and TRBJ2-3, with TRBD1 matching 7 bases. Germline values: CDR1 MNHEY, CDR2 SMNVEV (reference sequence). J was trimmed by 1 base and V by 6 bases; bases with no gene match: 7. CDR3 size: 15 residues. The CDR3 region has the DNA TGTGCCAGCAGGGCAGGAGGACAGGGCACAGATACGCAGTATTTT. Encoded protein: CASRAGGQGTDTQYF.